This TCR beta chain was observed in a study of blood T cell repertoires in COVID-19 (TCRdb year 2020). Study-wide context: Collaborator samples came from the United States, Italy and Spain and covered acute and convalescent phases of COVID-19. The prospective study material was composed of cDNA or gDNA derived from T cells, B-cell-depleted T cells, or PBMCs. The dataset comprised deeply sampled blood TCRbeta repertoires from subjects exposed to, actively infected with, or recovered from COVID-19. The repertoires were released in a freely available public database intended as a resource for research on the immune response to SARS-CoV-2. Samples came from the ongoing ImmuneRACE study (first 160 participants) plus 1,254 subjects from 6 global collaborators. Sample metadata almost always included a de-identified subject ID, COVID-19 status, age in years and sex. Where available, HLA class I and class II types were obtained from metadata supplied by the sample provider rather than from assay-based typing. Here is what the overall study found, with its caveats: The amount of clinical and demographic metadata varied by source and participant and was provided uncurated.

Concerning this clone: Its target antigen remains unknown. Base qualities are not at hand, and no much larger clone is one base apart.

The immunoSEQ Assay, a bias-controlled multiplex PCR, was used to amplify TCRbeta CDR3 regions from genomic DNA. The source study handled its data this way. Nucleated cell counts per sample were estimated from amplification of reference gene primers within the assay. To quantify the absolute abundance of each unique TCRbeta CDR3 rearrangement, sequence reads were collapsed and filtered. For each sample, productive Simpson clonality was calculated as the square root of Simpson's diversity index over productive rearrangements. TCRdb limited this immuneACCESS table to in-frame rearrangements with V and J called. A share of clones is missing; checked studies link under half to unresolved V genes, and the rest is unexplained. V, J and clone size are taken as reported in that table, and D and trimming were inferred from the DNA itself. The sample table records around 220,000 clones; over 75% of these occur just once. Roughly 4.5% of the sample is taken by the ten largest.

Looking up the germline V gene (reference sequence) yields CDR1 MNHEY and CDR2 SMNVEV. Unmatched junction bases come to 4, with V trimmed by 1 base and J by 5 bases. There are 15 amino acids in the CDR3, from cysteine to phenylalanine inclusive. The entry retains the CDR3 DNA only, 45 bases that are in frame from base 1. Collaborating institutions collected whole blood in K2EDTA tubes following their own protocols. For TCRbeta analysis, collaborators shipped samples in one of three forms: frozen whole blood, isolated PBMCs, or DNA extracted from either of those sample types. The sequenced sample consisted of peripheral blood. The sequence came from a man aged 45 to 65 with acute or convalescent COVID-19. The rearranged chain carries TRBV27 and TRBJ2-1; 8 middle bases align to TRBD2. The CDR3 protein is CASSLFGGAHNEQFF. At the DNA level, the sequence is TGTGCCAGCAGTTTATTCGGGGGGGCCCACAATGAGCAGTTCTTC.